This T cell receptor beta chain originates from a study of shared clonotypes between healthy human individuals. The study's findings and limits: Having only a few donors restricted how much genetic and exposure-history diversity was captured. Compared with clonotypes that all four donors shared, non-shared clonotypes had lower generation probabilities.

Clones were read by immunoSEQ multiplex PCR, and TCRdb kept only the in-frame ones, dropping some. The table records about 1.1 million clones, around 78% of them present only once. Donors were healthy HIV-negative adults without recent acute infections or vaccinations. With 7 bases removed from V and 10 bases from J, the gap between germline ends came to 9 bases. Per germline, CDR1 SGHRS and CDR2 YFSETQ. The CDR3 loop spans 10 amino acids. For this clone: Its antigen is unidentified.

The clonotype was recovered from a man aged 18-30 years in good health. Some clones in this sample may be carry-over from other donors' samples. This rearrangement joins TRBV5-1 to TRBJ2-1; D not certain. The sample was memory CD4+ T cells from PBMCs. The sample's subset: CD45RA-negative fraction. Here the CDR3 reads CASAPGEQFF. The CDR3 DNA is TGCGCCAGCGCCCCCGGGGAGCAGTTCTTC. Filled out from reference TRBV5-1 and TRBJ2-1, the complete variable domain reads KAGVTQTPRYLIKTRGQQVTLSCSPISGHRSVSWYQQTPGQGLQFLFEYFSETQRNKGNFPGRFSGRQFSNSRSEMNVSTLELGDSALYLCASAPGEQFFGPGTRLTVL.